The rows below give T cell receptor beta chains drawn from one sample of a study of blood T cell repertoires in COVID-19. This table comes from immunoSEQ multiplex PCR, and its TCRdb copy is limited to in-frame clones, with some not included. The sample contains fewer than 90,000 clones, roughly 88% of which appear only once. The specimen was peripheral blood. Receptors originate from a man between 65 and 85 years old with acute or convalescent COVID-19. Both conserved end residues are part of each CDR3. The order of the fields is V gene, J gene, CDR3 protein.

V gene: TRBV9
J gene: TRBJ1-3
CDR3 protein: CASSPVSSGGNTIYF

V gene: TRBV11-2
J gene: TRBJ2-7
CDR3 protein: CASSSTRYRGAYEQYF

V gene: TRBV3-1/TRBV3-2
J gene: TRBJ1-1
CDR3 protein: CASSQGTGGTEAFF

V gene: TRBV27
J gene: TRBJ2-5
CDR3 protein: CASSFGGGVLLQETQYF

V gene: TRBV2
J gene: TRBJ1-5
CDR3 protein: CASQRGQGKKDQPQHF

V gene: TRBV11-2
J gene: TRBJ2-1
CDR3 protein: CASSPGLYNEQFF

V gene: TRBV5-6
J gene: TRBJ1-2
CDR3 protein: CASSFGPQGPNYGYTF

V gene: TRBV2
J gene: TRBJ1-4
CDR3 protein: CASSPDTLRFNEKLFF

V gene: TRBV19
J gene: TRBJ2-7
CDR3 protein: CASSSGQGPYEQYF

V gene: TRBV3-1/TRBV3-2
J gene: TRBJ1-1
CDR3 protein: CASSQGRVVAEAFF

V gene: TRBV7-2
J gene: TRBJ2-7
CDR3 protein: CASSLTSFAKGDEQYF

V gene: TRBV6-1
J gene: TRBJ2-1
CDR3 protein: CASSEGAGALGEQFF

V gene: TRBV6-2/TRBV6-3
J gene: TRBJ1-1
CDR3 protein: CASSYSGTVNTEAFF

V gene: TRBV24-1
J gene: TRBJ1-2
CDR3 protein: CATSEARDYGYTF

V gene: TRBV24-1
J gene: TRBJ2-7
CDR3 protein: CATSDGRADSLAREQYF

V gene: TRBV7-2
J gene: TRBJ1-1
CDR3 protein: CASSITGPAFF

V gene: TRBV19
J gene: TRBJ1-2
CDR3 protein: CASSTVGASDNYGYTF

V gene: TRBV19
J gene: TRBJ2-2
CDR3 protein: CASSIQAGVIGELFF

V gene: TRBV5-1
J gene: TRBJ2-3
CDR3 protein: CASSLAGLAGGADTQYF

V gene: TRBV6-5
J gene: TRBJ2-5
CDR3 protein: CASSHVQGLETQYF

V gene: TRBV6-6
J gene: TRBJ1-2
CDR3 protein: CASSTTGTDGYTF

V gene: TRBV3-1/TRBV3-2
J gene: TRBJ1-1
CDR3 protein: CASSQAGGLGAFF

V gene: TRBV4-1
J gene: TRBJ2-5
CDR3 protein: CASSQDRQTDPNQETQYF

V gene: TRBV5-4
J gene: TRBJ2-3
CDR3 protein: CASRRTSTDTQYF

V gene: TRBV2
J gene: TRBJ1-1
CDR3 protein: CASRDRGSTEAFF

V gene: TRBV18
J gene: TRBJ2-1
CDR3 protein: CASSPQTGYNEQFF

V gene: TRBV15
J gene: TRBJ2-1
CDR3 protein: CATSRDLGGGAEQFF

V gene: TRBV18
J gene: TRBJ1-4
CDR3 protein: CASSTGRKEKLFF

V gene: TRBV5-1
J gene: TRBJ1-2
CDR3 protein: CASSLDRANYGYTF

V gene: TRBV7-2
J gene: TRBJ1-3
CDR3 protein: CASSLVGLRNTIYF

V gene: TRBV7-8
J gene: TRBJ2-7
CDR3 protein: CASSDRLGGAVGYEQYF

V gene: TRBV5-1
J gene: TRBJ2-1
CDR3 protein: CASSLIGGSSYNEQFF

V gene: TRBV10-1
J gene: TRBJ2-1
CDR3 protein: CASSRSGLDNEQFF

V gene: TRBV18
J gene: TRBJ2-7
CDR3 protein: CASSAPLAGGPFEQYF

V gene: TRBV18
J gene: TRBJ1-2
CDR3 protein: CASSPEQYSYGYTF

V gene: TRBV11-2
J gene: TRBJ2-7
CDR3 protein: CASSYGTGGYEQYF

V gene: TRBV6-5
J gene: TRBJ2-3
CDR3 protein: CASSTLAGADTQYF

V gene: TRBV7-6
J gene: TRBJ2-3
CDR3 protein: CASSPLTSADTQYF

V gene: TRBV6-6
J gene: TRBJ1-2
CDR3 protein: CASSYSNPRGAYGYTF

V gene: TRBV18
J gene: TRBJ1-1
CDR3 protein: CASSGLGGNTEAFF

V gene: TRBV19
J gene: TRBJ2-2
CDR3 protein: CASSFLAGVNTGELFF

V gene: TRBV12-3/TRBV12-4
J gene: TRBJ1-6
CDR3 protein: CASSVGNSPLHF

V gene: TRBV3-1/TRBV3-2
J gene: TRBJ2-2
CDR3 protein: CASSQGSSRGNTGELFF

V gene: TRBV19
J gene: TRBJ2-3
CDR3 protein: CASSILGDRGADTQYF

V gene: TRBV19
J gene: TRBJ2-7
CDR3 protein: CASSTGTSGFEQYF

V gene: TRBV4-3
J gene: TRBJ2-5
CDR3 protein: CASSPLAGGGASAETQYF

V gene: TRBV7-9
J gene: TRBJ1-6
CDR3 protein: CASSPGTGSYNSPLHF